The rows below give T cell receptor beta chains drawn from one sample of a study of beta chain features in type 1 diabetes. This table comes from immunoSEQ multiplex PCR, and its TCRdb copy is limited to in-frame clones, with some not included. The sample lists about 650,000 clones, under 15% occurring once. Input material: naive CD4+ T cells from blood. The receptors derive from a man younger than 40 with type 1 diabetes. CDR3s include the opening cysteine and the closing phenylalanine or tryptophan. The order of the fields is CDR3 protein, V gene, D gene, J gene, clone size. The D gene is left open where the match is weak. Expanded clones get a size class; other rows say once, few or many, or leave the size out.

CDR3: CASSSTATGNIQYF; V: TRBV6-5; D: -; J: TRBJ2-4; size: few
CDR3: CASSLVRNEQYF; V: TRBV7-2; D: -; J: TRBJ2-7; size: -
CDR3: CASTFRDIDEKLFF; V: TRBV6-1; D: -; J: TRBJ1-4; size: few
CDR3: CASSLWGRREQFF; V: TRBV11-2; D: -; J: TRBJ2-1; size: -
CDR3: CASTQGQGVRRNQPQHF; V: TRBV6-9; D: TRBD1; J: TRBJ1-5; size: -
CDR3: CASSLGAGDGYTF; V: TRBV7-2; D: -; J: TRBJ1-2; size: -
CDR3: CASSLAMVGSVSNQPQHF; V: TRBV7-9; D: -; J: TRBJ1-5; size: -
CDR3: CASSLRDRHLGNEQFF; V: TRBV4-1; D: -; J: TRBJ2-1; size: few
CDR3: CASSVGWGQRNTGELFF; V: TRBV9; D: TRBD1; J: TRBJ2-2; size: few
CDR3: CSVAGPTRSYNEQFF; V: TRBV29-1; D: -; J: TRBJ2-1; size: -
CDR3: CAWSVMVDEQYF; V: TRBV30; D: -; J: -; size: -
CDR3: CASSPDRGSSFRQETQYF; V: TRBV11-2; D: TRBD1; J: TRBJ2-5; size: -
CDR3: CASSLVASGGPRANYNEQFF; V: TRBV5-1; D: TRBD2; J: TRBJ2-1; size: -
CDR3: CASSSFRTDNSPLHF; V: TRBV7-9; D: -; J: TRBJ1-6; size: -
CDR3: CASSQDSHEQYF; V: TRBV4-3; D: -; J: TRBJ2-7; size: -
CDR3: CAISTGEAYGYTF; V: TRBV10-3; D: TRBD1; J: TRBJ1-2; size: -
CDR3: CASSFSTSGGQETQYF; V: TRBV5-1; D: TRBD2; J: TRBJ2-5; size: -
CDR3: CASSLARPQQLGEQYF; V: TRBV7-2; D: -; J: TRBJ2-7; size: -
CDR3: CASSLKQGVEETQYF; V: TRBV13; D: -; J: TRBJ2-5; size: -
CDR3: CSVEDGYTF; V: TRBV29-1; D: -; J: TRBJ1-2; size: few
CDR3: CASSQGPDGYTF; V: TRBV6-5; D: -; J: TRBJ1-2; size: few
CDR3: CASSSHGGSNYGYTF; V: TRBV7-8; D: -; J: TRBJ1-2; size: -
CDR3: CASSLEPGSPVANYGYTF; V: TRBV5-1; D: -; J: TRBJ1-2; size: -
CDR3: CSVVLIYDEAFF; V: TRBV29-1; D: -; J: TRBJ1-1; size: few
CDR3: CASSQFSNSYNSPLHF; V: TRBV4-3; D: -; J: TRBJ1-6; size: -
CDR3: CASSIVHHAGEQYF; V: TRBV19; D: -; J: TRBJ2-7; size: -
CDR3: CATSARQGRRDTQYF; V: TRBV15; D: TRBD1; J: TRBJ2-3; size: -
CDR3: CASSQDPSGGTNTDTQYF; V: TRBV4-3; D: TRBD2; J: TRBJ2-3; size: -
CDR3: CASSPHSPLHF; V: TRBV14; D: -; J: TRBJ1-6; size: few
CDR3: CASSRRQGSYGYTF; V: TRBV4-3; D: TRBD1; J: TRBJ1-2; size: few
CDR3: CASSEPGEGGYTF; V: TRBV7-9; D: -; J: TRBJ1-2; size: few
CDR3: CASRVTDTQYF; V: TRBV27; D: -; J: TRBJ2-3; size: -
CDR3: CASSQDWTASSYEQYF; V: TRBV4-2; D: -; J: TRBJ2-7; size: -
CDR3: CASSLGGKGNSPLHF; V: TRBV27; D: -; J: TRBJ1-6; size: few
CDR3: CAISEGTEETQYF; V: TRBV6-4; D: -; J: TRBJ2-5; size: -
CDR3: CASSSVAGGKPQHF; V: TRBV7-2; D: -; J: TRBJ1-5; size: few
CDR3: CASSLNGGLNTEAFF; V: TRBV7-3; D: -; J: TRBJ1-1; size: -
CDR3: CASSSRTGVDEKLFF; V: TRBV5-1; D: TRBD1; J: TRBJ1-4; size: -
CDR3: CASSTDRAYLADTQYF; V: TRBV18; D: TRBD1; J: TRBJ2-3; size: -
CDR3: CASSEGLNSPLHF; V: TRBV10-1; D: -; J: TRBJ1-6; size: -
CDR3: CASSSPSGGSDGYTF; V: TRBV27; D: -; J: TRBJ1-2; size: -
CDR3: CASSLRLAGLSDTQYF; V: TRBV7-2; D: TRBD2; J: TRBJ2-3; size: few
CDR3: CASSRGRVDYGYTF; V: TRBV6-5; D: -; J: TRBJ1-2; size: -
CDR3: CASSPDFVNQPQHF; V: TRBV7-2; D: -; J: TRBJ1-5; size: few
CDR3: CASSLDTGIWGEQYF; V: TRBV7-6; D: -; J: TRBJ2-7; size: -
CDR3: CASSLSGGVATDTQYF; V: TRBV11-2; D: -; J: TRBJ2-3; size: few
CDR3: CASRAGQSYEQYF; V: TRBV28; D: -; J: TRBJ2-7; size: few
CDR3: CASSVAGTGFTNEQFF; V: TRBV9; D: TRBD1; J: TRBJ2-1; size: -
CDR3: CASSLEGNGYTF; V: TRBV27; D: -; J: TRBJ1-2; size: few
CDR3: CASTPAGVLNANEKLFF; V: TRBV19; D: -; J: TRBJ1-4; size: few
CDR3: CASSHLQGTYGYTF; V: TRBV14; D: -; J: TRBJ1-2; size: -
CDR3: CASSYALTVGNTEAFF; V: TRBV6-5; D: -; J: TRBJ1-1; size: few
CDR3: CASSISGGGDQDIQYF; V: TRBV19; D: TRBD2; J: TRBJ2-4; size: -
CDR3: CASSPGQEYTDTQYF; V: TRBV5-1; D: TRBD1; J: TRBJ2-3; size: -